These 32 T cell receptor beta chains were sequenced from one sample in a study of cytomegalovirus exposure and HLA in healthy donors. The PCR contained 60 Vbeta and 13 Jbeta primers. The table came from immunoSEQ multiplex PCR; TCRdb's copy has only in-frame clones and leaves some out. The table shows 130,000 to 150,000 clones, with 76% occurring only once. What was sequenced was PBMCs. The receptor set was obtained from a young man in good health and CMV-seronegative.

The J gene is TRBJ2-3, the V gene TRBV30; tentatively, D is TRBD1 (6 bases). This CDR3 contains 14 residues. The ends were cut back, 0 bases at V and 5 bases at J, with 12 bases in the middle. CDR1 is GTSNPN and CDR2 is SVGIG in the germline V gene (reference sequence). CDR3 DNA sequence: TGTGCCTGGAGTGTAGGGCAGGGGAGAGATACGCAGTATTTT. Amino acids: CAWSVGQGRDTQYF.

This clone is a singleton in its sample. For the CDR3, the DNA is TGTGCCAGCAGTCAGGGGGCTCCGACCGATACGCAGTATTTT. Protein sequence: CASSQGAPTDTQYF. V and J are TRBV27 and TRBJ2-3; TRBD1 matches at 8 bases. The germline CDR1 and CDR2 sequences are MNHEY and SMNVEV (reference sequence). J was trimmed by 6 bases and V by 5 bases; bases with no gene match: 7. The CDR3 length is 14 residues.

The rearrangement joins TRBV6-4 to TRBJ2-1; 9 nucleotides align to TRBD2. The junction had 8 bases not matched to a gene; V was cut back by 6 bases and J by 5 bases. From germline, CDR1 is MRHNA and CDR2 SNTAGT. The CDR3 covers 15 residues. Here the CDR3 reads CASSRLADTNNEQFF. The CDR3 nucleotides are TGTGCCAGCAGCCGACTAGCGGATACTAACAATGAGCAGTTCTTC.

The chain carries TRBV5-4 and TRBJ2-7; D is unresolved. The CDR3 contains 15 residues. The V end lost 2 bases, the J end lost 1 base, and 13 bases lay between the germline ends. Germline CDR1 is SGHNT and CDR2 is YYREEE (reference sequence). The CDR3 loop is CASSFGAIRSYEQYF. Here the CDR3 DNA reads TGTGCCAGCAGCTTTGGAGCGATAAGATCCTACGAGCAGTACTTC.

The CDR3 DNA sequence: TGTGCCAGCAGTTCAACCTTCACCGGGACTAGCGGGAGGTTCCTCACCCTTAACTCCTACGAGCAGTACTTC. Its protein is CASSSTFTGTSGRFLTLNSYEQYF. The chain recombines TRBV28 with TRBJ2-5; 15 bases are shared with TRBD2. The DNA end lines up better with TRBJ2-7; the J call may be wrong. The germline CDR1 and CDR2 sequences are MDHEN and SYDVKM. This CDR3 is 24 amino acids long.

The CDR3 loop is CASSRGTGAYYNSPLHF. The DNA for the CDR3 is TGTGCCAGCAGCAGAGGTACAGGGGCCTACTATAATTCACCCCTCCACTTT. The chain recombines TRBV4-2 with TRBJ1-6, with 7 bases fitting TRBD1. V shed 5 bases and J 3 bases; nucleotides not matched to a gene: 10. This CDR3 is 17 amino acids long. Germline V gene sequence: CDR1 LGHNA, CDR2 YNFKEQ.

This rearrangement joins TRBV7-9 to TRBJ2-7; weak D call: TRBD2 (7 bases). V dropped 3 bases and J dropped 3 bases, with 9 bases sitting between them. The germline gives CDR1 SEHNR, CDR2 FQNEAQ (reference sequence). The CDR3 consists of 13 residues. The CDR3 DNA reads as TGTGCCAGCAGCTTGGGGGGGCTCTACGAGCAGTACTTC. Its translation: CASSLGGLYEQYF. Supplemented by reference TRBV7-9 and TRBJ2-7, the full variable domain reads DTGVSQNPRHKITKRGQNVTFRCDPISEHNRLYWYRQTLGQGPEFLTYFQNEAQLEKSRLLSDRFSAERPKGSFSTLEIQRTEQGDSAMYLCASSLGGLYEQYFGPGTRLTVT.

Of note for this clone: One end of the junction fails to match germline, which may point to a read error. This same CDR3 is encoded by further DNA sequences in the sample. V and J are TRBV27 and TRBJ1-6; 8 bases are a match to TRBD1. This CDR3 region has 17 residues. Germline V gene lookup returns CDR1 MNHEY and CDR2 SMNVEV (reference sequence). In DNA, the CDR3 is TGTGCCAGCAGTTTTTCGCCCGACAGGGGTTATAATTCCCCCCTCCACTTT. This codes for CASSFSPDRGYNSPLHF.

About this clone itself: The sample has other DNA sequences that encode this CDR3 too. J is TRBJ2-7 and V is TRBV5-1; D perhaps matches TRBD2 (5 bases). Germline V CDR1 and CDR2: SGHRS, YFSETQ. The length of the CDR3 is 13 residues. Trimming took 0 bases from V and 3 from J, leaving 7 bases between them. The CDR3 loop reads CASSLVGSYEQYF. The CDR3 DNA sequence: TGCGCCAGCAGCTTGGTAGGGAGCTACGAGCAGTACTTC. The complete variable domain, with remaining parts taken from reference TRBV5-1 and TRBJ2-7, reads KAGVTQTPRYLIKTRGQQVTLSCSPISGHRSVSWYQQTPGQGLQFLFEYFSETQRNKGNFPGRFSGRQFSNSRSEMNVSTLELGDSALYLCASSLVGSYEQYFGPGTRLTVT.

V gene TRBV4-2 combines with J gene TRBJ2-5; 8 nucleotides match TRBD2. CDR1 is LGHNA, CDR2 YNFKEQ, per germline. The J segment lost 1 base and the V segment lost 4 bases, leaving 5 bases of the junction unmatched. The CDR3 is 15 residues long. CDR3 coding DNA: TGTGCCAGCAGCCGGAGCGGGGGTGGCCAAGAGACCCAGTACTTC. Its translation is CASSRSGGGQETQYF.

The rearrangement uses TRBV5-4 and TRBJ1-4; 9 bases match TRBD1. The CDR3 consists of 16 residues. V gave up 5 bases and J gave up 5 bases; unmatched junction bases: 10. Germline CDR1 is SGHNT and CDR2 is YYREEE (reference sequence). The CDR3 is CASRTGTGRGNEKLFF. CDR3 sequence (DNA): TGTGCCAGCAGGACCGGGACAGGGAGGGGAAATGAAAAACTGTTTTTT.

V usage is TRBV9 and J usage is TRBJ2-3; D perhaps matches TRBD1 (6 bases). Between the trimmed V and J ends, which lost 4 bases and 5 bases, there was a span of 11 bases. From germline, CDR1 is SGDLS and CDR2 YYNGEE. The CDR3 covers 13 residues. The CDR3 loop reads CASSSRQEDTQYF. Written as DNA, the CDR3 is TGTGCCAGCAGCTCCCGACAGGAAGATACGCAGTATTTT. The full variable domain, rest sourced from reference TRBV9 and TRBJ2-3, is DSGVTQTPKHLITATGQRVTLRCSPRSGDLSVYWYQQSLDQGLQFLIQYYNGEERAKGNILERFSAQQFPDLHSELNLSSLELGDSALYFCASSSRQEDTQYFGPGTRLTVL.

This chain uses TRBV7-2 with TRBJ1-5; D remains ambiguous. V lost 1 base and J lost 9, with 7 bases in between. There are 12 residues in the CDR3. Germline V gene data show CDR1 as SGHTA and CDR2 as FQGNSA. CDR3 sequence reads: CASSLVGGPQHF. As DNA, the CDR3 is TGTGCCAGCAGCTTAGTCGGAGGGCCCCAGCATTTT.

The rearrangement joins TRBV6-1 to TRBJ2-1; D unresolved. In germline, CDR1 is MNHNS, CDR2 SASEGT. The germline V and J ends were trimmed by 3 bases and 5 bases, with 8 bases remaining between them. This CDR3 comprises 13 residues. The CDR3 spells CASSDSLNNEQFF. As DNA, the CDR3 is TGTGCCAGCAGTGATTCGCTAAACAATGAGCAGTTCTTC.

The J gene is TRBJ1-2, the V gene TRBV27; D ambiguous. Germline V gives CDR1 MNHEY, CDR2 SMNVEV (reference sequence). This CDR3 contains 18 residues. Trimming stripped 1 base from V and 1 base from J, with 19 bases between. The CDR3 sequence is CASSLWSFTRGSNYGYTF. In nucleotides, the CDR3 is TGTGCCAGCAGTTTATGGTCCTTTACCCGAGGCAGTAACTATGGCTACACCTTC.

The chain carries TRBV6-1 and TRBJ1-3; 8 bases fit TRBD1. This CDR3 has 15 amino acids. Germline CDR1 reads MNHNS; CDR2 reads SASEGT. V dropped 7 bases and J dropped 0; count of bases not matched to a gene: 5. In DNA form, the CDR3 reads TGTGCCAGCACCTCCCAGGGGGCCTCTGGAAACACCATATATTTT. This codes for CASTSQGASGNTIYF.

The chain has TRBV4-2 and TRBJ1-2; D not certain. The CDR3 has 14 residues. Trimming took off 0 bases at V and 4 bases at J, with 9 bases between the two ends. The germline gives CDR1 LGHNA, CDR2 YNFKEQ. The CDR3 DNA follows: TGTGCCAGCAGCCAAGAACGGCTAGTCTATGGCTACACCTTC. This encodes CASSQERLVYGYTF.

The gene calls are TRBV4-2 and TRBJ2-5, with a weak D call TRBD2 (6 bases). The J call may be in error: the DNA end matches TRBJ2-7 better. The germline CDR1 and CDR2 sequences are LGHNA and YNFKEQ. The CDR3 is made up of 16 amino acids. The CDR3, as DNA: TGTGCCAGCAGCCAAGATGAGGAGGGGAGGCTTTACGAGCAGTACTTC. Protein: CASSQDEEGRLYEQYF.

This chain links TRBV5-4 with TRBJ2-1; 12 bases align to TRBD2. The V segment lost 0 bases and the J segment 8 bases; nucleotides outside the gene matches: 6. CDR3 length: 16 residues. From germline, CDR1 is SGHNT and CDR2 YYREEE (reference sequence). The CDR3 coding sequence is TGTGCCAGCAGCTTGGGGGCTAGCGGGGGGGGGTATGAGCAGTTCTTC. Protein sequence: CASSLGASGGGYEQFF.

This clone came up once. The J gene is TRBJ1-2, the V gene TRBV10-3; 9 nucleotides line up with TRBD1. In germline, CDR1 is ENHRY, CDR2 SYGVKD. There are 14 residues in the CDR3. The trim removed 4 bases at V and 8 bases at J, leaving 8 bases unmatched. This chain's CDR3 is CAISAPGQGWGYTF. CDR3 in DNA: TGTGCCATCAGTGCACCGGGACAGGGTTGGGGCTACACCTTC.

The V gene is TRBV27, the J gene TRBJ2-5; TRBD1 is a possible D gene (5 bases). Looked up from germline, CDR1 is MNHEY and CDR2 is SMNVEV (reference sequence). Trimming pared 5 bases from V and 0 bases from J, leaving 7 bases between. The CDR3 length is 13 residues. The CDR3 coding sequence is TGTGCCAGCAGTCCAGGGCACCAAGAGACCCAGTACTTC. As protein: CASSPGHQETQYF.

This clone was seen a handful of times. CDR3: CASSQTGGAYSGANVLTF. CDR3 nucleotides: TGCGCCAGCAGCCAAACAGGGGGCGCCTACTCTGGGGCCAACGTCCTGACTTTC. V is TRBV4-1 and J is TRBJ2-6; 9 bases map to TRBD1. The J segment lost 0 bases and the V segment lost 2 bases, leaving 5 bases of the junction unmatched. This CDR3 has 18 residues. Germline V gene data show CDR1 as MGHRA and CDR2 as YSYEKL.

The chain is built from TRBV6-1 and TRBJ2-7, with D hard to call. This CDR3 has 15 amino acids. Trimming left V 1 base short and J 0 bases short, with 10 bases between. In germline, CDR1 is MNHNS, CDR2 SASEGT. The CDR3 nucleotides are TGTGCCAGCAGTGAAGGGAACAGTTACTCCTACGAGCAGTACTTC. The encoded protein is CASSEGNSYSYEQYF.

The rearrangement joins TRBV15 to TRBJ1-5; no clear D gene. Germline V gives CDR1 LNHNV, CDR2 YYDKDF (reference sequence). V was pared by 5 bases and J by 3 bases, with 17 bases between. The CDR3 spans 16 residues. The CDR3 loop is CATSFSPPRVNQPQHF. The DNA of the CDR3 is TGTGCCACCAGCTTCTCACCGCCCCGGGTCAATCAGCCCCAGCATTTT.

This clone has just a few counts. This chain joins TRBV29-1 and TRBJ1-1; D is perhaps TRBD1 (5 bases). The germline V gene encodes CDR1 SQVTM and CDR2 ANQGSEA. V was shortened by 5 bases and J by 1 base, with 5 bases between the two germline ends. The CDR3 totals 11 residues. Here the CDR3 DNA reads TGCAGCGTTACAGGGAACACTGAAGCTTTCTTT. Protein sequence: CSVTGNTEAFF. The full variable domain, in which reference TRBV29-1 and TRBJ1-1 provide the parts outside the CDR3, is SAVISQKPSRDICQRGTSLTIQCQVDSQVTMMFWYRQQPGQSLTLIATANQGSEATYESGFVIDKFPISRPNLTFSTLTVSNMSPEDSSIYLCSVTGNTEAFFGQGTRLTVV.

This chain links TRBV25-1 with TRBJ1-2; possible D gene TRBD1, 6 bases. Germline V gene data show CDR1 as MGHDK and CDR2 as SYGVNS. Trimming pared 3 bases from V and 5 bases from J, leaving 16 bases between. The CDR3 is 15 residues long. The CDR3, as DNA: TGTGCCAGCAGTGACCTGGGGGCAACCGTGTATGGCTACACCTTC. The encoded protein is CASSDLGATVYGYTF.

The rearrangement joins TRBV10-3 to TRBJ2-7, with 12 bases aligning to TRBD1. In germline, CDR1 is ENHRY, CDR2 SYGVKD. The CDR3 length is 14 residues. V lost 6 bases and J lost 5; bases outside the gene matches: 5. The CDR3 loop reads CAIRGGQGAHEQYF. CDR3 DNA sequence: TGTGCCATCAGGGGGGGACAGGGGGCCCACGAGCAGTACTTC.

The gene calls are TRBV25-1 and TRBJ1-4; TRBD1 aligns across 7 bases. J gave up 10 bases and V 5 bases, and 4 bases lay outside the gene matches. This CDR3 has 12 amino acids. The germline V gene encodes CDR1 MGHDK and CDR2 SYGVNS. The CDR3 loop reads CASSRQGRKLFF. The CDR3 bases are TGTGCCAGCAGTCGACAGGGCAGAAAACTGTTTTTT.

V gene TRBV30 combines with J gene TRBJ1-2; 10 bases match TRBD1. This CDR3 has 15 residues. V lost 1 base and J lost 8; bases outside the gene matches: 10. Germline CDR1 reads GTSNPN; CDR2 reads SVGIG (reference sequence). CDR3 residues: CAWSGPGTGERGYTF. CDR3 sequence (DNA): TGTGCCTGGAGTGGCCCTGGGACAGGGGAACGAGGCTACACCTTC.

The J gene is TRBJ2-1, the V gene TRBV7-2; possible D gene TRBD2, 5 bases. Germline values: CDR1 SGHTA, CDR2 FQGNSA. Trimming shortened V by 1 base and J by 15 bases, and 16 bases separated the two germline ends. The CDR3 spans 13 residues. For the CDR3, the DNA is TGTGCCAGCAGCTTAGAAGTAAGCGGCGGGCCGTTCTTC. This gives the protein CASSLEVSGGPFF.

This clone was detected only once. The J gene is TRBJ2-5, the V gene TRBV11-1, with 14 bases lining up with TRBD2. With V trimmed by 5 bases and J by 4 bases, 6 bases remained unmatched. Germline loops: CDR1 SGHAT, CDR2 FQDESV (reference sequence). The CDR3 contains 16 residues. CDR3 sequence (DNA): TGTGCCAGCAGCCTCCGACTAGCGGGGGGGCCAGAGACCCAGTACTTC. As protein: CASSLRLAGGPETQYF. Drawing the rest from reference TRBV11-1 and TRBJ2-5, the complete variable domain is EAEVAQSPRYKITEKSQAVAFWCDPISGHATLYWYRQILGQGPELLVQFQDESVVDDSQLPKDRFSAERLKGVDSTLKIQPAELGDSAMYLCASSLRLAGGPETQYFGPGTRLLVL.

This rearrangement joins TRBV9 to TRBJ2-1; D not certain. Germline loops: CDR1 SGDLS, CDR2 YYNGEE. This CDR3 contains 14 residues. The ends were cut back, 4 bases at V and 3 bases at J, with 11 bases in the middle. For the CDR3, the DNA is TGTGCCAGCAGCCCTCGCGAGTACTACAATGAGCAGTTCTTC. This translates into CASSPREYYNEQFF.